These 15 T cell receptor beta chains came from one sample sequenced in a study of blood T cell repertoires in COVID-19. TCRdb keeps only in-frame clones here, not all; method: immunoSEQ multiplex PCR. The sample holds fewer than 250,000 clones, approximately 84% seen once. Sequencing was performed on PBMCs or T cells enriched from blood (not recorded which). The receptors shown here come from a woman aged 25 to 45 who had recovered from COVID-19.

The chain uses TRBV11-2 and TRBJ2-7, with a weak D call TRBD2 (5 bases). The CDR3 covers 14 residues. V lost 7 bases, J lost 1 base, and 14 bases lay in between. Germline-derived CDR1 and CDR2 are SGHAT and FQNNGV. CDR3 sequence: CASNPEEVSYEQYF. In DNA form, the CDR3 reads TGTGCCAGCAACCCCGAGGAGGTGTCCTACGAGCAGTACTTC. Full variable domain (outside the CDR3, taken from reference TRBV11-2 and TRBJ2-7): EAGVAQSPRYKIIEKRQSVAFWCNPISGHATLYWYQQILGQGPKLLIQFQNNGVVDDSQLPKDRFSAERLKGVDSTLKIQPAKLEDSAVYLCASNPEEVSYEQYFGPGTRLTVT.

V is TRBV7-9 and J is TRBJ2-7; D is ambiguous. V gave up 1 base and J gave up 2 bases, with 9 bases separating them. CDR1 and CDR2 (germline): SEHNR, FQNEAQ (reference sequence). The CDR3 runs 14 residues. The CDR3 protein is CASSLGLAAYEQYF. The CDR3 bases are TGTGCCAGCAGCTTAGGACTGGCGGCCTACGAGCAGTACTTC.

The chain combines TRBV4-1 with TRBJ2-1; D is perhaps TRBD1 (6 bases). Per germline, CDR1 MGHRA and CDR2 YSYEKL. The CDR3 sequence is 15 residues long. Trimming cost V 4 bases and J 5 bases, with 15 bases left between them. This CDR3 is CASSPPGAGHNEQFF. CDR3 in DNA: TGCGCCAGCAGCCCTCCAGGGGCTGGGCACAATGAGCAGTTCTTC.

This clone showed up just once. The chain combines TRBV5-1 with TRBJ2-7; D may be TRBD1 (6 bases). V gave up 0 bases and J gave up 5 bases, with 9 bases separating them. The CDR3 has 13 residues. Germline lookup yields CDR1 SGHRS and CDR2 YFSETQ. CDR3 residues: CASSLGPGDEQYF. In nucleotides, the CDR3 is TGCGCCAGCAGCTTGGGGCCAGGGGACGAGCAGTACTTC.

The chain couples TRBV5-1 to TRBJ1-1, with 7 bases that match TRBD1. CDR1 is SGHRS and CDR2 is YFSETQ in the germline V gene. The CDR3 is made up of 18 amino acids. V was clipped by 0 bases and J by 5 bases; unmatched bases: 16. This chain's CDR3 is CASSLGPWDSAGRTEAFF. The CDR3 nucleotides are TGCGCCAGCAGCTTGGGCCCCTGGGACAGTGCGGGTCGGACTGAAGCTTTCTTT.

The chain uses TRBV28 and TRBJ1-2, with a tentative D call TRBD1 (6 bases). The germline gives CDR1 MDHEN, CDR2 SYDVKM. The CDR3 totals 13 residues. V shed 6 bases and J shed 3 bases, with 11 bases lying between them. The CDR3 nucleotides read TGTGCCAGCAGGAGGACAGAGGACTATGGCTACACCTTC. Residues: CASRRTEDYGYTF.

The rearrangement joins TRBV11-2 to TRBJ2-7; D is perhaps TRBD2 (5 bases). The CDR3 loop spans 15 amino acids. V was pared by 1 base and J by 0 bases, with 10 bases between. Germline values: CDR1 SGHAT, CDR2 FQNNGV. CDR3 loop: CASSLAVGLSYEQYF. As DNA, the CDR3 is TGTGCCAGCAGCTTAGCGGTCGGACTCTCCTACGAGCAGTACTTC.

The rearrangement joins TRBV27 to TRBJ2-7; TRBD2 matches at 14 bases. This CDR3 is 15 amino acids long. CDR1 and CDR2 (germline): MNHEY, SMNVEV (reference sequence). V shed 10 bases and J 2 bases; nucleotides not matched to a gene: 7. This CDR3 is CATSKTSGGAYEQYV. The CDR3, as DNA: TGTGCCACCTCCAAGACTAGCGGGGGGGCCTACGAGCAGTACGTC.

This chain connects TRBV5-5 to TRBJ2-1, with 7 bases aligning to TRBD1. Germline CDR1 and CDR2: SGHKS and YYEKEE (reference sequence). The CDR3 extends over 14 amino acids. Trimming at V came to 6 bases and at J to 3 bases, leaving 6 bases not matched to a gene. CDR3 nucleotide sequence: TGTGCCAGCACCGACAGGGTGAACTACAATGAGCAGTTCTTC. The encoded protein is CASTDRVNYNEQFF.

The CDR3 DNA reads TGTGCCAGCACCGTGGGAGGGTCCCTGGGGACGCCCGGGGAGCTGTTTTTT. It codes for CASTVGGSLGTPGELFF. V and J are TRBV5-4 and TRBJ2-2; 7 positions agree with TRBD2. The CDR3 has 17 residues. Germline CDR1 is SGHNT and CDR2 is YYREEE (reference sequence). Losses at the gene ends were 6 bases for V and 6 bases for J; bases not matched to a gene: 17.

This clone was observed a few times. This rearrangement joins TRBV7-3 to TRBJ2-7; D perhaps matches TRBD1 (8 bases). The V gene's germline CDR1 is SGHTA and CDR2 FQGTGA. V was cut by 4 bases and J by 7 bases, with 20 bases left in between. The CDR3 runs to 15 residues. In DNA form, the CDR3 reads TGTGCCAGCAGCTCACAAGGACAGGGAGGGGAAGAGCAGTACTTC. Encoded protein: CASSSQGQGGEEQYF.

The gene calls are TRBV7-9 and TRBJ1-1; maybe TRBD1 (6 bases). V lost 0 bases and J lost 1, with 12 bases in between. The length of the CDR3 is 16 residues. Germline-derived CDR1 and CDR2 are SEHNR and FQNEAQ (reference sequence). DNA of the CDR3: TGTGCCAGCAGCTTAGCAGATGCAGGGGAGAACACTGAAGCTTTCTTT. Protein sequence: CASSLADAGENTEAFF.

J is TRBJ1-3 and V is TRBV24-1; D uncertain. The CDR3 spans 14 residues. Germline V gene data show CDR1 as KGHDR and CDR2 as SFDVKD. Trimming left V 3 bases short and J 0 bases short, with 5 bases between. The CDR3 bases are TGTGCCACCAGTGATCCCGGCTCTGGAAACACCATATATTTT. Its protein product is CATSDPGSGNTIYF.

This chain joins TRBV5-1 and TRBJ2-3, with 8 bases fitting TRBD2. The CDR3 extends over 15 amino acids. The germline V gene encodes CDR1 SGHRS and CDR2 YFSETQ. The V segment lost 4 bases and the J segment 1 base; nucleotides outside the gene matches: 5. This CDR3 reads CASSHTSGRTDTQYF. DNA for the CDR3: TGCGCCAGCAGCCACACTAGCGGCCGCACAGATACGCAGTATTTT.

Here the CDR3 reads CASSFNAGPGELFF. CDR3 sequence (DNA): TGCGCCAGCAGCTTTAATGCGGGACCCGGGGAGCTGTTTTTT. This chain joins TRBV5-1 and TRBJ2-2, with D maybe TRBD2 (6 bases). The germline V gene encodes CDR1 SGHRS and CDR2 YFSETQ. V lost 2 bases to trimming and J lost 6 bases, with 11 bases between them. CDR3 length: 14 amino acids.